This TCR beta chain derives from a study of T cells in Graves' hyperthyroidism and ophthalmopathy. This clonotype was observed once. This may be a read error: a much more frequent sequence differs by one nucleotide. TCR beta CDR3 regions were amplified from RNA. The HTBI set primed first-round TCR CDR3 RT-PCR. MiXCR, run by TCRdb on the multiplex PCR reads, gives a single entry per CDR3 protein. The top ten clones hold about 29% of a sample with a few hundred thousand distinct CDR3 sequences, about 16% of them seen once. Germline V CDR1 and CDR2: SGDLS, YYNGEE. The CDR3 runs 17 residues. V gave up 0 bases and J gave up 5 bases; unmatched junction bases: 9.

The sequenced material came from blood. V usage is TRBV9 and J usage is TRBJ2-1; 9 nucleotides agree with TRBD2. The source is a woman aged 25 to 45 with Graves' ophthalmopathy. CDR3 nucleotides: TGTGCCAGCAGCGTAGATGGCGGGGGGGCTTCCGACAATGAGCAGTTCTTC. Protein product: CASSVDGGGASDNEQFF.